This T cell receptor (beta chain) was recorded in a study of T cell repertoires in cytomegalovirus infection. The CDR3 contains 17 residues. TCRdb analysed the reads with MiXCR anew, one entry per CDR3 protein. The sample shows 800,000 to 950,000 distinct CDR3 sequences, about 30% of them seen only once. Comments on this clonotype: No antigen is known for it. Given a much more abundant clone one base away, this may be a read error.

The sample consisted of cultured CD8+ T cells from PBMCs, taken from culture after CMV antigen stimulation. The V gene is TRBV12-3 or TRBV12-4, the J gene TRBJ1-4, with 7 bases aligning to TRBD1. This receptor was identified in a human donor in good health (CMV status not recorded). Some clones in this sample may be carry-over from other donors' samples. CDR3: CTSSFYDTGVRGEKLFF. The CDR3 region has the DNA TGTACCAGCAGTTTTTACGATACAGGGGTGAGAGGTGAAAAACTGTTTTTT.